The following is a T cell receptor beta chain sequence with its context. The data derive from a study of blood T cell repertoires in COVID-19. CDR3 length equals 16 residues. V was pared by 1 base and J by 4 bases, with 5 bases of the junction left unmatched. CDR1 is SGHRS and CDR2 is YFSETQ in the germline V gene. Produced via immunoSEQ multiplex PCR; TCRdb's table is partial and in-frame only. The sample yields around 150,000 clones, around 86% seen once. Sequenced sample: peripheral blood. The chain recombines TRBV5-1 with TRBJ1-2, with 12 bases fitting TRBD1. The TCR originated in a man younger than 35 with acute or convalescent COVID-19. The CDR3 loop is CASSLWGTGGTYGYTF. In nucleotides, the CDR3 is TGCGCCAGCAGCTTGTGGGGGACAGGGGGCACCTATGGCTACACCTTC. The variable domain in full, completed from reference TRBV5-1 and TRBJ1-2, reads KAGVTQTPRYLIKTRGQQVTLSCSPISGHRSVSWYQQTPGQGLQFLFEYFSETQRNKGNFPGRFSGRQFSNSRSEMNVSTLELGDSALYLCASSLWGTGGTYGYTFGSGTRLTVV.